This T cell receptor (beta chain) comes out of a study of shared clonotypes between healthy human individuals. With regard to this clone: This CDR3 is also generated by other DNA sequences in the sample.

The CDR3 runs to 11 residues. The V and J ends lost 0 bases and 4 bases respectively, with 0 bases between them. Germline CDR1 and CDR2: SGHRS and YFSETQ. Deep was the level used in running the assay. Here immunoSEQ multiplex PCR was the method, and the copy in TCRdb shows in-frame clones only, minus some. The sample lists around 550,000 clones; 90% to 97% were seen once. This sequence originates from a woman under 40 in good health. Sequenced sample: naive CD4+ T cells sorted from blood. Subset indicated: CD45RA+ positively selected. This chain uses TRBV5-1 with TRBJ2-3; D uncertain. The CDR3 reads CASSLADTQYF. The CDR3 DNA follows: TGCGCCAGCAGCTTGGCAGATACGCAGTATTTT.